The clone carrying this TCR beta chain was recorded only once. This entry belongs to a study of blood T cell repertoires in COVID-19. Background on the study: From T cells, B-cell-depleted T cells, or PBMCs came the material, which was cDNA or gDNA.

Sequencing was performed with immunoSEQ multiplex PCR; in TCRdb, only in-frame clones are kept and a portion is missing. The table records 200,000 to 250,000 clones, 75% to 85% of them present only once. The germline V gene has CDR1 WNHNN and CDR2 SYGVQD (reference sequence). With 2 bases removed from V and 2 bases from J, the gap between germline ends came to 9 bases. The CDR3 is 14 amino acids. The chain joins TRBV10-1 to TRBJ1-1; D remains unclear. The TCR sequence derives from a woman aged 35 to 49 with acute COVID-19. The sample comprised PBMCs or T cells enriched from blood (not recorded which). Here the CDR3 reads CASSEDGSNTEAFF. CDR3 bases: TGCGCCAGCAGTGAGGATGGGAGCAACACTGAAGCTTTCTTT.